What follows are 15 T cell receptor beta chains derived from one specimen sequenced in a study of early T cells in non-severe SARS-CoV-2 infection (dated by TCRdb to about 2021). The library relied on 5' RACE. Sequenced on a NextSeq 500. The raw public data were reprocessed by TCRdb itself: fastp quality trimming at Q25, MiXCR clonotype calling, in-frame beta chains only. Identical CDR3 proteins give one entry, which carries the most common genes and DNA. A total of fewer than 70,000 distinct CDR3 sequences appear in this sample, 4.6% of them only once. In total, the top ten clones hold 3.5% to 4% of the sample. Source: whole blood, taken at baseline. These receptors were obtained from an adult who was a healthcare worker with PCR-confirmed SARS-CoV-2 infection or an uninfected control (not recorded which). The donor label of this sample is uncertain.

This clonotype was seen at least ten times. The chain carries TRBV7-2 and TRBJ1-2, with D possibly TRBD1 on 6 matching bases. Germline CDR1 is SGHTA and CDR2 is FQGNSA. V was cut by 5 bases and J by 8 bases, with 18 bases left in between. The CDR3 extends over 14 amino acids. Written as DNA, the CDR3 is TGTGCCAGCAGCCCCCGGGCAGGGGCGGCCGGCTACACCTTC. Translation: CASSPRAGAAGYTF.

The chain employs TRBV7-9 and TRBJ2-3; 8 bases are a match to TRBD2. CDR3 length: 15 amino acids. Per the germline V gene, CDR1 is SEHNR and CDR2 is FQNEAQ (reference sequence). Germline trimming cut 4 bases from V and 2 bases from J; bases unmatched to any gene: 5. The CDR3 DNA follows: TGTGCCAGCAGCTCCCGGGGGGGCCCCACAGATACGCAGTATTTT. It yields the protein CASSSRGGPTDTQYF.

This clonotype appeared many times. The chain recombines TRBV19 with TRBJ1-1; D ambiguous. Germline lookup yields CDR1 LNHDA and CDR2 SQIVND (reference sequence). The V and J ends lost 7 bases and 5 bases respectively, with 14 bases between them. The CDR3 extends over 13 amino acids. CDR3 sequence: CASTYSLGTEAFF. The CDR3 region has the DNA TGTGCCAGTACCTATTCTTTGGGGACTGAAGCTTTCTTT.

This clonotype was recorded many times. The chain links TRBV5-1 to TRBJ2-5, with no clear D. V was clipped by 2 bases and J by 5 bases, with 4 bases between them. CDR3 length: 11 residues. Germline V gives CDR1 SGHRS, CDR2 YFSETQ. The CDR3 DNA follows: TGCGCCAGCAGCTTCTTGGAGACCCAGTACTTC. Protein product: CASSFLETQYF.

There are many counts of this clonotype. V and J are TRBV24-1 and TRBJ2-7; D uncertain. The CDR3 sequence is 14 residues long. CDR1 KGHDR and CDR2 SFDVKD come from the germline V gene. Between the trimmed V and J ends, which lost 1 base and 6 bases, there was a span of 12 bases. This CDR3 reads CATSDFGRDTEQYF. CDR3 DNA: TGTGCCACCAGTGATTTTGGCAGAGACACCGAGCAGTACTTC.

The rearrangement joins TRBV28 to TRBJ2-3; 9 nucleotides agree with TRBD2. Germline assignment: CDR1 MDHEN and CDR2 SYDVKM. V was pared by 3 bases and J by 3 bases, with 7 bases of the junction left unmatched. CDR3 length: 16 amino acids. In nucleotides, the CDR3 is TGTGCCAGCAGTTTTAAGCCTAGCGGGGAAACAGATACGCAGTATTTT. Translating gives CASSFKPSGETDTQYF.

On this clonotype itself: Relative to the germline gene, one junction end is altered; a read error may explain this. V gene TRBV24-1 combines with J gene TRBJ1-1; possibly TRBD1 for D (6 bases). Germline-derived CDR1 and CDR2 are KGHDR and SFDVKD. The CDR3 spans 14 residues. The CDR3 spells CATRDPAGAAEAFF. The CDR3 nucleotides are TGTGCCACCCGTGATCCGGCGGGGGCGGCGGAAGCTTTCTTT.

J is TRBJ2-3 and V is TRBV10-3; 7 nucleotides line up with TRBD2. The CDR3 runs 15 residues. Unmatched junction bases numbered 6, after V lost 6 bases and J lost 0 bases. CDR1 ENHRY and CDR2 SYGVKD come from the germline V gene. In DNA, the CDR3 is TGTGCCATCAGGGCCGGGGGGATTAGCACAGATACGCAGTATTTT. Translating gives CAIRAGGISTDTQYF.

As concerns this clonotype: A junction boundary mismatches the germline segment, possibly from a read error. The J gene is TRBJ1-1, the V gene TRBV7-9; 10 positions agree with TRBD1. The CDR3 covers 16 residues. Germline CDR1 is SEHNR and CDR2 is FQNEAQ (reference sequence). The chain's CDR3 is CTSSLVGQGMNTEAFF. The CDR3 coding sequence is TGTACCAGCAGCTTAGTGGGACAGGGGATGAACACTGAAGCTTTCTTT.

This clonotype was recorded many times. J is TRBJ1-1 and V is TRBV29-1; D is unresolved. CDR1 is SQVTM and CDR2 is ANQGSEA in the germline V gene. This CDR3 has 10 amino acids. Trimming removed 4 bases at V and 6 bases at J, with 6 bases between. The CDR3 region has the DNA TGCAGCGTTGTGGAGTCTGAAGCTTTCTTT. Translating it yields CSVVESEAFF.

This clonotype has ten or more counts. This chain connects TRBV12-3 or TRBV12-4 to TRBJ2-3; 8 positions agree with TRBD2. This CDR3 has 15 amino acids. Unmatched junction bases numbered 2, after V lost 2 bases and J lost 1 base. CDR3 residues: CASSLRRGGTDTQYF. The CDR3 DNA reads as TGTGCCAGCAGTTTACGGCGGGGGGGCACAGATACGCAGTATTTT.

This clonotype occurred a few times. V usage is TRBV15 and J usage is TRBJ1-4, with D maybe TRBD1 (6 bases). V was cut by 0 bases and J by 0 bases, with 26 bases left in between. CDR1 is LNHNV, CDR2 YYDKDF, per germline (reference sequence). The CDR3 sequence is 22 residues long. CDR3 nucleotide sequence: TGTGCCACCAGCAGAGATCTTAAACGTACACCGGGGGGGCGTGCAACTAATGAAAAACTGTTTTTT. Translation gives CATSRDLKRTPGGRATNEKLFF.

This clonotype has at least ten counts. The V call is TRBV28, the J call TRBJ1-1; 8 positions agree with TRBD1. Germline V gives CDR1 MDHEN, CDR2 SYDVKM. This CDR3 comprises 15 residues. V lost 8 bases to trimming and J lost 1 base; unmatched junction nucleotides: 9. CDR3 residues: CASPKTGAQNTEAFF. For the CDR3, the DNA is TGTGCCAGCCCGAAGACAGGGGCACAGAACACTGAAGCTTTCTTT.

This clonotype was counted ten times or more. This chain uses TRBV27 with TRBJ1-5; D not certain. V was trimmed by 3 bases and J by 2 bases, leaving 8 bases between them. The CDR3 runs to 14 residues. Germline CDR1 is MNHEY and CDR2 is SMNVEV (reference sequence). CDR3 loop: CASSFNQRNQPQHF. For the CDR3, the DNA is TGTGCCAGCAGTTTTAACCAGCGCAATCAGCCCCAGCATTTT.

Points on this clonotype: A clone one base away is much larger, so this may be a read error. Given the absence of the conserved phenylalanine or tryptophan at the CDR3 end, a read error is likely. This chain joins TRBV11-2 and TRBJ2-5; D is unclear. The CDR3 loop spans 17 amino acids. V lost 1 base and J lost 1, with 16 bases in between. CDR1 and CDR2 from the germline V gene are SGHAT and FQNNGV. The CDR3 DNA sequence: TGTGCCAGCAGCTTAGCCCCCCGAGCAGTCGTCCAAGAGACCCAGTACATC. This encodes CASSLAPRAVVQETQYI.